The 30 T cell receptor beta chains reported below all come from one sample, sequenced in a study of T cell repertoires in cytomegalovirus infection (dated by TCRdb to between 2018 and 2021). TCRdb records Illumina HiSeq 1500 as the sequencer. TCRdb reworked the public reads: Q25 trimming with fastp, MiXCR clone assembly, productive beta chains retained. Merged by CDR3 protein, the rows form single entries marked with the most common genes and DNA. In this sample the table shows 650,000 to 900,000 distinct CDR3 sequences, about 29% of which occur a single time. The top ten clonotypes cover around 14% of the sample. The treatment or condition label of this sample denotes: in vitro stimulation with specific CMV peptide epitopes to enrich CMV-specific T cells. Their antigens remain unidentified. The material was cultured CD8+ T cells from PBMCs, obtained from culture after CMV antigen stimulation. All receptors derive from a human donor in good health (CMV status not recorded). Some clones in this sample may be carry-over from other donors' samples.

The chain carries TRBV6-4 and TRBJ2-2, with TRBD2 matching over 12 bases. The CDR3 length is 17 residues. Germline assignment: CDR1 MRHNA and CDR2 SNTAGT. J gave up 0 bases and V 7 bases, and 6 bases lay outside the gene matches. CDR3 DNA sequence: TGTGCCAGCAAGGAGACTAGCGGGGGCACGAACACCGGGGAGCTGTTTTTT. Translation: CASKETSGGTNTGELFF.

This clonotype was counted between two and nine times. The chain is built from TRBV15 and TRBJ1-4, with 7 bases fitting TRBD1. Germline CDR1 is LNHNV and CDR2 is YYDKDF (reference sequence). There are 14 residues in the CDR3. The junction had 5 bases not matched to a gene; V was cut back by 2 bases and J by 8 bases. DNA for the CDR3: TGTGCCACCAGCAGACCCAGGACAGGCGAAAAACTGTTTTTT. Residues: CATSRPRTGEKLFF.

On this clonotype: An end of the junction does not agree with germline; a read error may underlie this. The chain uses TRBV11-1 and TRBJ1-1; unclear D gene. This CDR3 comprises 14 residues. CDR1 and CDR2 (germline): SGHAT, FQDESV (reference sequence). The CDR3 nucleotides are TGTGCCAGCAGCTTAGGGGGTGTGAATGTTGAAGCTATCTTT. It is translated as CASSLGGVNVEAIF.

A remark on this clonotype: The junction and the germline gene differ at one end; a read error may be behind it. The chain employs TRBV15 and TRBJ2-5, with 10 bases aligning to TRBD1. Per the germline V gene, CDR1 is LNHNV and CDR2 is YYDKDF (reference sequence). The CDR3 contains 15 residues. CDR3 DNA sequence: TGTGCCACCAGCATAGACAGGGGGCGTCAAGAGACCCATTACTTC. Translation gives CATSIDRGRQETHYF.

This clonotype was seen a few times. The chain links TRBV9 to TRBJ2-3; 10 bases match TRBD1. CDR3 length: 18 amino acids. Germline V gene lookup returns CDR1 SGDLS and CDR2 YYNGEE. With 3 bases clipped from V and 5 bases from J, the junction kept 15 bases outside the gene matches. The CDR3 loop reads CASSDHQGQGVGKDTQYF. In DNA form, the CDR3 reads TGTGCCAGCAGCGACCACCAAGGACAGGGGGTCGGTAAAGATACGCAGTATTTT.

In its sample, this clonotype was seen a few times. The V and J genes are TRBV18 and TRBJ2-1; TRBD1 aligns across 10 bases. The CDR3 has 16 residues. With 3 bases clipped from V and 8 bases from J, the junction kept 10 bases outside the gene matches. Per germline, CDR1 KGHSH and CDR2 LQKENI. Here the CDR3 DNA reads TGTGCCAGCTCACCCCTGGACAGGGGGATGGGGGATGAGCAGTTCTTC. Protein sequence: CASSPLDRGMGDEQFF.

The rearrangement joins TRBV7-9 to TRBJ1-4; 12 bases fit TRBD1. Germline V gives CDR1 SEHNR, CDR2 FQNEAQ (reference sequence). The J segment lost 0 bases and the V segment lost 5 bases, leaving 7 bases of the junction unmatched. CDR3 size: 18 residues. This chain's CDR3 is CASSDFRDRGPTNEKLFF. The CDR3 nucleotides are TGTGCCAGCAGCGACTTCCGGGACAGGGGGCCAACTAATGAAAAACTGTTTTTT.

The sample holds a few counts of this clonotype. V gene TRBV5-4 combines with J gene TRBJ2-2; D gene unclear. The V end lost 3 bases, the J end lost 6 bases, and 18 bases lay between the germline ends. This CDR3 is built from 16 residues. Per the germline V gene, CDR1 is SGHNT and CDR2 is YYREEE (reference sequence). DNA for the CDR3: TGTGCCAGCAGCTCGGCTAGAGAGCAGGCCCCCGGGGAGCTGTTTTTT. Translation: CASSSAREQAPGELFF.

There are many counts of this clonotype. This chain connects TRBV7-2 to TRBJ2-1; a possible D gene is TRBD2 (6 bases). Germline assignment: CDR1 SGHTA and CDR2 FQGNSA. The CDR3 contains 13 residues. V lost 0 bases to trimming and J lost 9 bases, with 9 bases between them. The CDR3 DNA follows: TGTGCCAGCAGCTTAGCGTGGGGGGTTGAGCAGTTCTTC. This codes for CASSLAWGVEQFF.

The chain carries TRBV12-3 or TRBV12-4 and TRBJ1-1; D uncertain. The V end was cut by 7 bases, the J end by 3 bases, with 6 bases between. This CDR3 region has 11 residues. DNA of the CDR3: TGTGCCAGCATTACGGACACTGAAGCTTTCTTT. Amino acid sequence: CASITDTEAFF.

This chain uses TRBV11-2 with TRBJ1-3; D remains unclear. The germline V gene has CDR1 SGHAT and CDR2 FQNNGV. The CDR3 runs 14 residues. The V and J ends lost 6 bases and 2 bases respectively, with 11 bases between them. The CDR3 sequence: CASRGRGAGNTIYF. The DNA of the CDR3 is TGTGCCAGCAGGGGCCGGGGAGCTGGAAACACCATATATTTT.

The chain employs TRBV7-6 and TRBJ2-3, with D possibly being TRBD2 (5 bases). Germline V gene data show CDR1 as SGHVS and CDR2 as FNYEAQ. Trimming removed 1 base at V and 3 bases at J, with 23 bases between. The CDR3 sequence is 19 residues long. The CDR3 sequence: CASSLEGIKLDLSTDTQYF. The CDR3 bases are TGTGCCAGCAGCTTAGAAGGAATCAAACTAGACCTTAGTACAGATACGCAGTATTTT.

This clonotype was observed a few times. V is TRBV19 and J is TRBJ1-4, with D perhaps TRBD1 (5 bases). This CDR3 has 15 amino acids. The ends were cut back, 1 base at V and 6 bases at J, with 12 bases in the middle. From germline, CDR1 is LNHDA and CDR2 SQIVND (reference sequence). Written as DNA, the CDR3 is TGTGCCAGTAGTATAGGCCAGGGTATCGATGAAAAACTGTTTTTT. As protein: CASSIGQGIDEKLFF.

The chain has TRBV12-3 or TRBV12-4 and TRBJ1-5; 7 positions agree with TRBD1. The J segment lost 5 bases and the V segment lost 4 bases, leaving 2 bases of the junction unmatched. This CDR3 spans 13 amino acids. The CDR3 region has the DNA TGTGCCAGCAGTTCGGGACAGTATCAGCCCCAGCATTTT. Encoded protein: CASSSGQYQPQHF.

This clonotype came up many times. This chain connects TRBV12-3 or TRBV12-4 to TRBJ1-5; no clear D. Trimming removed 5 bases from V and 7 bases from J, with 9 bases in between. The CDR3 is 12 amino acids. CDR3 protein: CASSAGRQPQHF. The DNA of the CDR3 is TGTGCCAGCAGTGCGGGGAGACAGCCCCAGCATTTT.

The chain couples TRBV4-3 to TRBJ2-2; possibly TRBD1 or TRBD2 for D (5 bases each). V dropped 0 bases and J dropped 7 bases, with 24 bases sitting between them. Germline values: CDR1 LGHNA, CDR2 YSLEER. There are 19 residues in the CDR3. The CDR3 sequence: CASSQDLGELGLSDGELFF. Here the CDR3 DNA reads TGCGCCAGCAGCCAAGATCTGGGGGAATTAGGCTTGAGTGACGGGGAGCTGTTTTTT.

As concerns this clonotype: A much bigger clone sits one base away, suggesting this may be a read error. The J gene is TRBJ1-1, the V gene TRBV10-3; D not resolved. In germline, CDR1 is ENHRY, CDR2 SYGVKD. This CDR3 is 12 amino acids long. The V end was cut by 4 bases, the J end by 4 bases, with 7 bases between. The CDR3 DNA reads as TGTGCCATCAGTGCTAGCACCACTGAAGCTTTCTTT. Translating gives CAISASTTEAFF.

The gene calls are TRBV7-6 and TRBJ1-1; D call uncertain. The V and J ends lost 5 bases and 7 bases respectively, with 11 bases between them. The CDR3 length is 12 residues. Looked up from germline, CDR1 is SGHVS and CDR2 is FNYEAQ. CDR3 sequence (DNA): TGTGCCAGCAGCACCATGGGCGATGAAGCTTTCTTT. Its translation is CASSTMGDEAFF.

This clonotype showed up just a few times. V and J are TRBV6-2 or TRBV6-3 and TRBJ2-7; D may be TRBD1 or TRBD2 (5 bases each). Germline V CDR1 and CDR2: MNHEY, SVGEGT. The V gene lost 2 bases and the J gene lost 2 bases, with 13 bases spanning the gap. The CDR3 has 15 residues. CDR3 sequence (DNA): TGTGCCAGCAGTTACGGGGCGGGCCTTACCTACGAGCAGTACTTC. Its translation: CASSYGAGLTYEQYF.

This clonotype was seen a few times. The chain employs TRBV7-6 and TRBJ2-1; unclear D gene. V was pared by 8 bases and J by 4 bases, with 12 bases between. CDR3 length: 13 amino acids. Germline V gene sequence: CDR1 SGHVS, CDR2 FNYEAQ. CDR3 region: CASLDHTYNEQFF. CDR3 coding DNA: TGTGCCAGCTTAGACCACACTTACAATGAGCAGTTCTTC.

This clonotype was seen at least ten times. The J gene is TRBJ2-3, the V gene TRBV7-2, with D maybe TRBD1 (5 bases). Germline V gene lookup returns CDR1 SGHTA and CDR2 FQGNSA. V lost 4 bases, J lost 4 bases, and 15 bases lay in between. CDR3 length: 15 residues. Here the CDR3 reads CASSSGWGGADTQYF. In DNA form, the CDR3 reads TGTGCCAGCAGCTCTGGTTGGGGCGGCGCAGATACGCAGTATTTT.

The CDR3 bases are TGTGCCAGCACCCCTCCGGGACAGAGCTCCTACGAGCAGTACGTC. Its protein is CASTPPGQSSYEQYV. The chain has TRBV2 and TRBJ2-7; 7 bases fit TRBD1. Germline CDR1 reads SNHLY; CDR2 reads FYNNEI. This CDR3 has 15 amino acids. Unmatched junction bases numbered 9, after V lost 7 bases and J lost 0 bases.

The chain recombines TRBV7-6 with TRBJ2-7, with TRBD1 matching 8 bases. This CDR3 spans 14 amino acids. CDR1 and CDR2 (germline): SGHVS, FNYEAQ. Unmatched junction bases numbered 9, after V lost 5 bases and J lost 6 bases. The CDR3 bases are TGTGCCAGCAGCCCACGGACAGGGCGCGGCGAGCAGTACTTC. It encodes CASSPRTGRGEQYF.

The chain is built from TRBV20-1 and TRBJ2-3; 7 bases are a match to TRBD2. Germline loops: CDR1 DFQATT, CDR2 SNEGSKA (reference sequence). V lost 0 bases, J lost 6 bases, and 9 bases stayed unmatched. There are 15 residues in the CDR3. The CDR3 sequence: CSARDRDYPRDTQYF. The CDR3 DNA reads TGCAGTGCTAGAGATCGGGACTACCCCCGGGATACGCAGTATTTT.

This clonotype occurred a few times. The chain couples TRBV7-8 to TRBJ2-2; D uncertain. Germline CDR1 and CDR2: SGHVS and FQNEAQ. The CDR3 has 12 residues. V was pared by 4 bases and J by 6 bases, with 6 bases between. The DNA of the CDR3 is TGTGCCAGCAGCTCTCTCCCCGGGGAGCTGTTTTTT. This sequence encodes CASSSLPGELFF.

The J gene is TRBJ1-2, the V gene TRBV14; D call uncertain. The ends were cut back, 2 bases at V and 5 bases at J, with 12 bases in the middle. Germline V CDR1 and CDR2: SGHDN, FVKESK. The length of the CDR3 is 14 residues. The CDR3 sequence: CASSQFIRGYGYTF. The CDR3 region has the DNA TGTGCCAGCAGCCAATTTATTCGCGGATATGGCTACACCTTC.

This clonotype occurred a few times. J is TRBJ2-4 and V is TRBV28; tentatively, D is TRBD1 (5 bases). Germline V gene sequence: CDR1 MDHEN, CDR2 SYDVKM. This CDR3 spans 15 amino acids. Deletions cut 5 bases from V and 6 bases from J, with 17 bases between. This chain's CDR3 is CASSPRTMGLNIQYF. The CDR3 nucleotides read TGTGCCAGCAGTCCCCGCACCATGGGGCTAAACATTCAGTACTTC.

J is TRBJ2-2 and V is TRBV5-1; D gene unclear. V lost 6 bases and J 2 bases, leaving 17 bases between the germline ends. Germline V gene data show CDR1 as SGHRS and CDR2 as YFSETQ. The CDR3 spans 16 residues. The CDR3 is CASTNFPDHNTGELFF. CDR3 sequence (DNA): TGCGCCAGCACTAATTTCCCGGACCACAACACCGGGGAGCTGTTTTTT.

The chain is built from TRBV5-1 and TRBJ2-1, with D possibly TRBD2 on 5 matching bases. Trimming stripped 0 bases from V and 2 bases from J, with 9 bases between. Germline V gives CDR1 SGHRS, CDR2 YFSETQ. The CDR3 length is 15 residues. The CDR3 region has the DNA TGCGCCAGCAGCTTGGCGGACTTCCCCTACAATGAGCAGTTCTTC. Amino acids: CASSLADFPYNEQFF.

This clonotype has just a few counts. The chain has TRBV4-1 and TRBJ2-1; D may be TRBD1 (5 bases). Germline loops: CDR1 MGHRA, CDR2 YSYEKL. V shed 4 bases and J shed 7 bases, with 11 bases lying between them. This CDR3 has 13 amino acids. CDR3 loop: CASSRQGRNEQFF. CDR3 bases: TGCGCCAGCAGCCGGCAGGGTAGGAATGAGCAGTTCTTC.